This TCR beta chain was captured in a study of T cells after yellow fever vaccination. In regard to this clonotype: Antigen unknown.

Regarding the study as a whole: Within FACS-sorted repertoires, abundant clonotypes contaminating from the bulk population could be present.

5'RACE template switching added a universal primer site and UMIs to TCR cDNA. TCRdb ran MiXCR on the 5' RACE reads and lists one entry per CDR3 protein. The data show a few hundred thousand distinct CDR3 sequences, around 3.6% seen once. The material sequenced was PBMCs, taken on the day of the yellow fever booster vaccination. This TCR was recovered from a man aged 18 to 30 who received the YFV17D yellow fever vaccine.

CDR3 in amino acids: CASSLGHGGVYEQYV. The CDR3 nucleotides are TGTGCCAGCAGCCTGGGACATGGGGGGGTCTACGAGCAGTACGTC. The chain uses TRBV7-2 and TRBJ2-7, with a tentative D call TRBD2 (7 bases). The V end was cut by 5 bases, the J end by 3 bases, with 17 bases between. The CDR3 runs to 15 residues. Germline values: CDR1 SGHTA, CDR2 FQGNSA.